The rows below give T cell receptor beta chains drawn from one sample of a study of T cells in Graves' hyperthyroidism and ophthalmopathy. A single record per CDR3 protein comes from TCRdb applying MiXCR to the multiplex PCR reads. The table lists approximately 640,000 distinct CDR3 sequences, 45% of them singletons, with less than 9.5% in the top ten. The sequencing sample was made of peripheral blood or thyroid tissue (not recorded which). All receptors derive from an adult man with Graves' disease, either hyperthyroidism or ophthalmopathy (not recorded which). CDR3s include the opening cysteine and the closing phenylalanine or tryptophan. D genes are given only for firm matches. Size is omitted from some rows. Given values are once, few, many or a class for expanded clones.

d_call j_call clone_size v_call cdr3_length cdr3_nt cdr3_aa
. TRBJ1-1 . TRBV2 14 TGTGCCAGCAGTGATCTTCGGGGGTACACTGAAGCTTTCTTT CASSDLRGYTEAFF
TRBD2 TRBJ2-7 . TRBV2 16 TGTGCCAGCAGTGAATGGGAAGCGGGAGGACCCTACGAGCAGTACTTC CASSEWEAGGPYEQYF
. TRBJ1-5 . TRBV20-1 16 TGCAGTGCCAGCAGTGGCGCACCAGGTGACAATCAGCCCCAGCATTTT CSASSGAPGDNQPQHF
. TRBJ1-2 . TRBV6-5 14 TGTGCCAGCAGTTCACAGGGCACCTTCTATAGCTACACCTTC CASSSQGTFYSYTF
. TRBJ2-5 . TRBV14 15 TGTGCCAGCAGCCAAGGACTCATCTCGGTTGAGACCCAGTACTTC CASSQGLISVETQYF
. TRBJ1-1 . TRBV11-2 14 TGTGCCAGCAGCGGGACGGGGCGGGAAGGTGAAGCTTTCTTT CASSGTGREGEAFF
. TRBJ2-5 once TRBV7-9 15 TGTGCCAGCAGCCCGGGGGCAGGGCCCCAAGAGACCCAGTACTTC CASSPGAGPQETQYF
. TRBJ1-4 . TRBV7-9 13 TGTGCCAGCAGCTTAAGTAATCAGGAAAAACTGTTTTTT CASSLSNQEKLFF
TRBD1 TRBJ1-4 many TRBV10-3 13 TGTGCCATCAGCGACAGGGAAAACGAAAAACTGTTTTTT CAISDRENEKLFF
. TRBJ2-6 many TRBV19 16 TGTGCCAGTAGTATAGCGGGCGGGCGTGGGGCCAACGTCCTGACTTTC CASSIAGGRGANVLTF
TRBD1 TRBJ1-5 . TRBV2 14 TGTGCCAGCAGTCGGGACAGGGCTGAACAGCCCCAGCATTTT CASSRDRAEQPQHF
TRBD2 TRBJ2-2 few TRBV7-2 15 TGTGCCAGCAGCCGGACTAGCGGGAGTACCGGGGAGCTGTTTTTT CASSRTSGSTGELFF
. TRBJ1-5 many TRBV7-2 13 TGTGCCAGCAGCATTTCCGCGGATCAGCCCCAGCATTTT CASSISADQPQHF
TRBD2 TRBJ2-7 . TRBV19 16 TGTGCCAGTAGTATAGAAAGCGGGAGAGGGATGTACGAGCAGTACTTC CASSIESGRGMYEQYF
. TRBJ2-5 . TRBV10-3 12 TGTGCCATCAGTTTTGTTCGGGAGACCCAGTACTTC CAISFVRETQYF
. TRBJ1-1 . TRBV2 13 TGTGCCAGCGTCGGGGTGGGGGACACTGAAGCTTTCTTT CASVGVGDTEAFF
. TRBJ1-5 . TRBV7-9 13 TGTGCCAGCAGCTCACAGGGTCATCAGCCCCAGCATTTT CASSSQGHQPQHF
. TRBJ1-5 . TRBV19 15 TGTGCCAGTCTCATCCAGGGGACACGCAATCAGCCCCAGCATTTT CASLIQGTRNQPQHF